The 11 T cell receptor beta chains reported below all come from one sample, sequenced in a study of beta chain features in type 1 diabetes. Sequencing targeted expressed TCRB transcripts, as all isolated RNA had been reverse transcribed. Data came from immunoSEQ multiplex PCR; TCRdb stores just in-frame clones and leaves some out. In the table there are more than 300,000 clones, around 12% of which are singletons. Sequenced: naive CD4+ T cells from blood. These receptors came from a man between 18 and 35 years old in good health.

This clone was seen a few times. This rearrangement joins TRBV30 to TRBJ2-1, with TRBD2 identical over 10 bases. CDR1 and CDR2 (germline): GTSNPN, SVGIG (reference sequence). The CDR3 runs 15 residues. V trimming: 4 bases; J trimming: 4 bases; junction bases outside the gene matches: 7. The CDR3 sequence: CAWTSGSSLYNEQFF. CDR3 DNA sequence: TGTGCCTGGACTAGCGGGAGTTCGCTGTACAATGAGCAGTTCTTC.

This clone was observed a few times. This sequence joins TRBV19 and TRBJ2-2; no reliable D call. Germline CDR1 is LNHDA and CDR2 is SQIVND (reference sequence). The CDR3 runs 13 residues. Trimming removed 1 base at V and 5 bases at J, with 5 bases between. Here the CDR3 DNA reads TGTGCCAGTAGTATAGCAGAAACCGGGGAGCTGTTTTTT. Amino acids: CASSIAETGELFF.

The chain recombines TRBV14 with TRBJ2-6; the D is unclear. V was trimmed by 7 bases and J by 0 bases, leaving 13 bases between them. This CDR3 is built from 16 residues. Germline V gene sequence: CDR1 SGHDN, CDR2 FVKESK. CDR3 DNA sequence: TGTGCCAGCACCCCAATCGCTATCTCTGGGGCCAACGTCCTGACTTTC. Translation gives CASTPIAISGANVLTF. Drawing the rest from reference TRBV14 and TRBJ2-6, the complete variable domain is EAGVTQFPSHSVIEKGQTVTLRCDPISGHDNLYWYRRVMGKEIKFLLHFVKESKQDESGMPNNRFLAERTGGTYSTLKVQPAELEDSGVYFCASTPIAISGANVLTFGAGSRLTVL.

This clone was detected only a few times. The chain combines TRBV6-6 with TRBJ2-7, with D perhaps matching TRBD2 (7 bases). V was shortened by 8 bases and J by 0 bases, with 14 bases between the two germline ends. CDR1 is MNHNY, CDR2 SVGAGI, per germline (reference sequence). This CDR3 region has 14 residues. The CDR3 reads CASAGGTISYEQYF. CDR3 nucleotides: TGTGCCAGCGCCGGGGGGACAATCTCCTACGAGCAGTACTTC.

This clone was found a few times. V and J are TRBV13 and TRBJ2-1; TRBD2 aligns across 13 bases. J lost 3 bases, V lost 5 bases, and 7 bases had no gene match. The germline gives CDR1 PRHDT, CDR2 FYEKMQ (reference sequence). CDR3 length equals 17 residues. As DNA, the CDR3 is TGTGCCAGCAGCGTACTACTAGCGGGGGGGGTCTACAATGAGCAGTTCTTC. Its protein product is CASSVLLAGGVYNEQFF.

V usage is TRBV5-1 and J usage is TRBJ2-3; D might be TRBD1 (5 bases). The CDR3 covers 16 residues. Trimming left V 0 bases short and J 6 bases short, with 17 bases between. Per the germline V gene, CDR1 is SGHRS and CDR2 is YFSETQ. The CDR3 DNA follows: TGCGCCAGCAGCTTGGGGGGCACAGAGGCCGGGGATACGCAGTATTTT. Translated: CASSLGGTEAGDTQYF. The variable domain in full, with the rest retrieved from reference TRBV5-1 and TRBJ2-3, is KAGVTQTPRYLIKTRGQQVTLSCSPISGHRSVSWYQQTPGQGLQFLFEYFSETQRNKGNFPGRFSGRQFSNSRSEMNVSTLELGDSALYLCASSLGGTEAGDTQYFGPGTRLTVL.

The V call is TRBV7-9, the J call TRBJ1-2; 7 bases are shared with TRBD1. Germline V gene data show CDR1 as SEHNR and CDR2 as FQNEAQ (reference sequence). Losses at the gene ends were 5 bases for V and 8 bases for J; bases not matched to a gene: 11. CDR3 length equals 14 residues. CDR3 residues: CASSPGQLSGGYTF. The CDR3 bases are TGTGCCAGCAGCCCGGGACAGCTATCGGGCGGCTACACCTTC.

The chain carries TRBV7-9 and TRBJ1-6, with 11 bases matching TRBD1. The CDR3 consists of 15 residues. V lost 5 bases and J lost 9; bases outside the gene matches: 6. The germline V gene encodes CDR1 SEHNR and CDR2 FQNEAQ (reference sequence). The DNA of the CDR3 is TGTGCCAGCAGCGGGCCCGGGACAGGGGGTTCACCCCTCCACTTT. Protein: CASSGPGTGGSPLHF. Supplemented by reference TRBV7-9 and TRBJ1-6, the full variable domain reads DTGVSQNPRHKITKRGQNVTFRCDPISEHNRLYWYRQTLGQGPEFLTYFQNEAQLEKSRLLSDRFSAERPKGSFSTLEIQRTEQGDSAMYLCASSGPGTGGSPLHFGNGTRLTVT.

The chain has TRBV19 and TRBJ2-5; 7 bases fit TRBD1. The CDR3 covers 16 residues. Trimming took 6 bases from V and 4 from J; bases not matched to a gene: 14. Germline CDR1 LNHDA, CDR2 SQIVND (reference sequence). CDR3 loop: CASSQTPQGMGETQYF. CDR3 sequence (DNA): TGTGCCAGTAGCCAAACTCCACAGGGGATGGGAGAGACCCAGTACTTC.

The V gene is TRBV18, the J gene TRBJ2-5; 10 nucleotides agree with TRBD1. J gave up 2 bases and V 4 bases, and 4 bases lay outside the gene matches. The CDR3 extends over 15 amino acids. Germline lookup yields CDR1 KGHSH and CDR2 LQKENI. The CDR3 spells CASSLRQGAQETQYF. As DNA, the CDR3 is TGTGCCAGCTCACTTAGACAGGGGGCACAAGAGACCCAGTACTTC.

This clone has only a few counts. This CDR3 reads CASSQDLVAGGPYNEQFF. CDR3 in DNA: TGCGCCAGCAGCCAAGATCTCGTAGCGGGGGGGCCGTACAATGAGCAGTTCTTC. V and J are TRBV4-3 and TRBJ2-1, with 11 bases that match TRBD2. This CDR3 comprises 18 residues. V trimming: 0 bases; J trimming: 4 bases; junction bases outside the gene matches: 8. Germline values: CDR1 LGHNA, CDR2 YSLEER.